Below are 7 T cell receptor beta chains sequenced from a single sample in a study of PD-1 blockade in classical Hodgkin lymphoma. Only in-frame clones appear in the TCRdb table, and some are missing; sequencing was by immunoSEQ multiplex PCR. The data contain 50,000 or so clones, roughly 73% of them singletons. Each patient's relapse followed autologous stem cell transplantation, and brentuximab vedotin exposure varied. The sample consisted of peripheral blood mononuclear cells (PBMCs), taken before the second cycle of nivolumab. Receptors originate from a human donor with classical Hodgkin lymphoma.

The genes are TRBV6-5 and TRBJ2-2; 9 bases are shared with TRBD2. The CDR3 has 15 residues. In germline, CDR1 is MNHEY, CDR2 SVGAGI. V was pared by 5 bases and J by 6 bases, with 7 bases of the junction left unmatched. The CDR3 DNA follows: TGTGCCAGCAGTCCGGGACTAGCCTTCCCCGGGGAGCTGTTTTTT. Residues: CASSPGLAFPGELFF.

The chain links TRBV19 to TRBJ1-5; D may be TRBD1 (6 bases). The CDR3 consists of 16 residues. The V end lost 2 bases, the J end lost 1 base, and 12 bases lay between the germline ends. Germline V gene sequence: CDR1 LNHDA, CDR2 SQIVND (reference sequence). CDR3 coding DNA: TGTGCCAGTAGTATACGGGGAGGGGGGAGCAATCAGCCCCAGCATTTT. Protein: CASSIRGGGSNQPQHF.

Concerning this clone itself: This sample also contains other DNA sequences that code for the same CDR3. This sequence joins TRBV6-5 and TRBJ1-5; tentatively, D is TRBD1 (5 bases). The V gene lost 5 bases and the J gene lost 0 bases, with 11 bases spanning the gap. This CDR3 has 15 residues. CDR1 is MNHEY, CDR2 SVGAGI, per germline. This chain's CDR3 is CASSPQGLSNQPQHF. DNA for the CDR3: TGTGCCAGCAGTCCCCAGGGTCTTAGCAATCAGCCCCAGCATTTT.

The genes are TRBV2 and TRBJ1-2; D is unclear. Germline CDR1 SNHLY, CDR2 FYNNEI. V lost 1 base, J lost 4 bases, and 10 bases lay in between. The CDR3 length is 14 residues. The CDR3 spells CASSEVEGSYGYTF. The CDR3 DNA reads TGTGCCAGCAGTGAAGTCGAGGGCTCCTATGGCTACACCTTC.

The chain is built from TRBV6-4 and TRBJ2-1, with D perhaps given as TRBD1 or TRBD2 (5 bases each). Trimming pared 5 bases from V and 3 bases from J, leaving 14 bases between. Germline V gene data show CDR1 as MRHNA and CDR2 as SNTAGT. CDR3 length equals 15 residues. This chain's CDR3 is CASSPSGGHYNEQFF. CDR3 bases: TGTGCCAGCAGTCCCTCAGGAGGACACTACAATGAGCAGTTCTTC.

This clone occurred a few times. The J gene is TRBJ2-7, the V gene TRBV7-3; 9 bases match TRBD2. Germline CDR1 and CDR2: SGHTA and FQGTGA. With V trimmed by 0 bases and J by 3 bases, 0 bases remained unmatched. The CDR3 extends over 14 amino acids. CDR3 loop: CASSLTSGSYEQYF. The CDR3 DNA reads TGTGCCAGCAGCTTAACTAGCGGGAGCTACGAGCAGTACTTC.

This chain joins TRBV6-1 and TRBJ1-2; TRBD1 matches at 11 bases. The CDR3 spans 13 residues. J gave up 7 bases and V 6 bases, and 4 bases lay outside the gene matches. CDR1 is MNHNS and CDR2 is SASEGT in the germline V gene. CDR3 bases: TGTGCCAGCAGCTCGGACAGGGGGCTTGGCTACACCTTC. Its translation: CASSSDRGLGYTF.